This is a list of T cell receptor beta chains from one sample in a study of cytomegalovirus exposure and HLA in healthy donors. The repertoire was sequenced with immunoSEQ multiplex PCR; TCRdb's copy has only in-frame clones and lacks some. Of roughly 150,000 clones in the sample, around 96% were seen once. The sequenced sample consisted of PBMCs. The receptor source for this set is a woman younger than 30 in good health and CMV-seronegative. CDR3s include the opening cysteine and the closing phenylalanine or tryptophan.

J gene,V gene,CDR3 protein
TRBJ1-5,TRBV18,CASSTRNQPQHF
TRBJ2-7,TRBV27,CASSPRSGGAYEQYF
TRBJ2-1,TRBV5-6,CASSSDDRQGAAYNEQFF
TRBJ1-1,TRBV2,CASSEMDRANTEAFF
TRBJ1-1,TRBV2,CASSTGLMNTEAFF
TRBJ2-3,TRBV15,CATSRDLSGGADTQYF
TRBJ2-3,TRBV20-1,CSARGEDTQYF
TRBJ1-2,TRBV19,CASSEEYNYGYTF
TRBJ1-1,TRBV10-3,CAISEGQSIRRATEAFF
TRBJ1-1,TRBV18,CASSPPGRGVSEAFF
TRBJ2-3,TRBV5-8,CASSPTDYTDTQYF
TRBJ1-6,TRBV27,CASSLSSQGNSPLHF
TRBJ2-1,TRBV6-1,CASNNRDRYNEQFF
TRBJ2-3,TRBV7-9,CASSLSGTDTQYF
TRBJ1-5,TRBV4-2,CASSQDRQASNQPQHF
TRBJ2-1,TRBV2,CASSVGNSLSVF
TRBJ2-3,TRBV2,CASGGGGSTDTQYF
TRBJ1-5,TRBV5-1,CASSSGTQGGQPQHF
TRBJ1-3,TRBV10-3,CAISLQGAGNTIYF
TRBJ1-1,TRBV7-9,CASSLVGGRAFF
TRBJ2-7,TRBV4-3,CASSQDLHRGGEQYF
TRBJ1-2,TRBV9,CASTRLGDRVIDGYTF
TRBJ2-7,TRBV27,CASSLSPPEHRVLGEQYF
TRBJ1-1,TRBV25-1,CASSDPAETGYEAFF